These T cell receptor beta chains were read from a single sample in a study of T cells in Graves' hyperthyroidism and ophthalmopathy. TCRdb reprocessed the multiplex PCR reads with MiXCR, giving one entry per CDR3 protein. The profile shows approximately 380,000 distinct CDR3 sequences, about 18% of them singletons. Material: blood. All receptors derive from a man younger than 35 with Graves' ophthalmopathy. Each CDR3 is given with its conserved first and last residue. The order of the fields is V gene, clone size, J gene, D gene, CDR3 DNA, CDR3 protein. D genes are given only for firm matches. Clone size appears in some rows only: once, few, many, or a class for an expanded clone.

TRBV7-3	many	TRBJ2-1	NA	TGTGCCAGCAGCTCCGACGAGGGCACTGAGCAGTTCTTC	CASSSDEGTEQFF
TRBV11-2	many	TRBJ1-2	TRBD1	TGTGCCAGCAGAACAGGGGGCCATGGCTACACCTTC	CASRTGGHGYTF
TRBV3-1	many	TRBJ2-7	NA	TGTGCCAGCAGCCAAAGTACCGCAGTGGCCCACGAGCAGTACTTC	CASSQSTAVAHEQYF
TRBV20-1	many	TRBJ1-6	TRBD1	TGCAGTGCTAGGGAGGACAGGGAGAATTCACCCCTCCACTTT	CSAREDRENSPLHF
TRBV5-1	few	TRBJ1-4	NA	TGCGCCAGCAGCTTGAAGGACCCAAAGGAAAAACTGTTTTTT	CASSLKDPKEKLFF
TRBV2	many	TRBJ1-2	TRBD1	TGTGCCAGCAGTGACAGGGGGGAGTACACCTTC	CASSDRGEYTF
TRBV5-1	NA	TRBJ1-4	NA	TGCGCCAACAGCTTAAGGGATGGCAACGAAAAACTGTTTTTT	CANSLRDGNEKLFF
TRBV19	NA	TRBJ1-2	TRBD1	TGTGCCAGTAACAGTGCGACAGGGGCGTCTGGCTACACCTTC	CASNSATGASGYTF
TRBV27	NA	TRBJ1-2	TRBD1	TGTGCCAGCAGCATCGACAGGGGAACGTTTGGCTACACCTTC	CASSIDRGTFGYTF
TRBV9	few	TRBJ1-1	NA	TGTGCCAGCAGCGGGGGGAACATGAACACTGAAGCTTTCTTT	CASSGGNMNTEAFF
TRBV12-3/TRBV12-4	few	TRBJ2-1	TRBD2	TGTGCCAGCAGTTTAGAACTAGCGGGGGGGCAGGAGCAGTTCTTC	CASSLELAGGQEQFF
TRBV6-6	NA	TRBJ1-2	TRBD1	TGTGCCAGCAGTTACTCCGACAGGGGGAGGAATGGCTACACCTTC	CASSYSDRGRNGYTF
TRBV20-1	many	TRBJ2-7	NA	TGCAGTGCTAGAGCTTCTAGCTCATCCTACGAGCAGTACTTC	CSARASSSSYEQYF
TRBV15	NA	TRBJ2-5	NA	TGTGCCACCAGCAGAGTTTATGGGGAGACCCAGTACTTC	CATSRVYGETQYF
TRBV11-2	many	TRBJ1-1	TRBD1	TGTGCCAGCAGCTTAAATAGGGGGCAGAACACTGAAGCTTTCTTT	CASSLNRGQNTEAFF